This T cell receptor beta chain was retrieved from a study of monozygotic twins with inflammatory bowel disease. TCRdb reanalyzed the 5' RACE reads, giving one entry per CDR3 protein sequence and no DNA. Across some 190,000 distinct CDR3 sequences, the top ten clones capture 7.7% of the sample. Germline V CDR1 and CDR2: MGHDK, SYGVNS. CDR3 length: 12 residues. This receptor was identified in a human donor with ulcerative colitis or Crohn's disease, or a healthy co-twin of an affected twin (not recorded which). The sample taken for sequencing was blood. This chain uses TRBV25-1 with TRBJ2-5. CDR3 region: CASSEGWETQYF.